This entry concerns a single TCR beta chain. The data derive from a study of blood T cell repertoires in COVID-19. Whole-study context: Samples representing acute and convalescent COVID-19 were sourced from the United States, Italy and Spain.

Repertoires were generated with immunoSEQ multiplex PCR, while TCRdb's copy carries only in-frame clones and drops some. The sample includes fewer than 350,000 clones, 70% to 90% of them seen just once. V was pared by 6 bases and J by 3 bases, with 16 bases of the junction left unmatched. Germline values: CDR1 LGHNT, CDR2 FRNRAP. CDR3 length: 18 amino acids. V gene TRBV12-5 combines with J gene TRBJ1-5; TRBD1 agrees at 8 bases. Material for sequencing was PBMCs or T cells enriched from blood (not recorded which). The TCR was taken from a woman in her twenties or thirties who had recovered from COVID-19. In nucleotides, the CDR3 is TGTGCTAGTGGCCCCGACAGGGGTTGGACTACGTCCAATCAGCCCCAGCATTTT. This codes for CASGPDRGWTTSNQPQHF.